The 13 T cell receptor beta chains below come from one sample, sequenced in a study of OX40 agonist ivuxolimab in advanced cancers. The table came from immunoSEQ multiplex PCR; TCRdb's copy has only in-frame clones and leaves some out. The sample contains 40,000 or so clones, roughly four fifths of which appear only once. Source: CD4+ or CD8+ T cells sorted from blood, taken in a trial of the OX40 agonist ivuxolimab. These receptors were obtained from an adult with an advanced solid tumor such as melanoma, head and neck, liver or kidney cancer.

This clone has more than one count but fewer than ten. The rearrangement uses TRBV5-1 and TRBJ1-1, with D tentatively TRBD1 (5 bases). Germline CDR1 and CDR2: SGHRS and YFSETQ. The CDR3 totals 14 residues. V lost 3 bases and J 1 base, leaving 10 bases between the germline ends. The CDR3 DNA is TGCGCCAGCAGCTCCGGGGGACCGAACACTGAAGCTTTCTTT. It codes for CASSSGGPNTEAFF.

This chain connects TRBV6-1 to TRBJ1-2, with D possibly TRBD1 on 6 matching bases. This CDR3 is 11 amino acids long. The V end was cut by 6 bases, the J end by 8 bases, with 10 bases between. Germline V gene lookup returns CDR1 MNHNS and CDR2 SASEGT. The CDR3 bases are TGTGCCAGCAGGAACAGGGACGGCTACACCTTC. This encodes CASRNRDGYTF.

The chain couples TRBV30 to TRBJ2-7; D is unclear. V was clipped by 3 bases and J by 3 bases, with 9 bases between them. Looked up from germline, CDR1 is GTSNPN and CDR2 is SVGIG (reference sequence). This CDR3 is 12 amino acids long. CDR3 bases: TGTGCCTGGAGACGCGTAGACTACGAGCAGTACTTC. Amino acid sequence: CAWRRVDYEQYF. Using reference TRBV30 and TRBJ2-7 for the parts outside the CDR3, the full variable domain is SQTIHQWPATLVQPVGSPLSLECTVEGTSNPNLYWYRQAAGRGLQLLFYSVGIGQISSEVPQNLSASRPQDRQFILSSKKLLLSDSGFYLCAWRRVDYEQYFGPGTRLTVT.

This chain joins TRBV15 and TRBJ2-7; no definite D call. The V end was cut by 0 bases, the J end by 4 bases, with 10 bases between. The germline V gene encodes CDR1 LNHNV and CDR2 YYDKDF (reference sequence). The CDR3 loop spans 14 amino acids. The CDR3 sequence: CATSRDLADYEQYF. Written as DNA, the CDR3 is TGTGCCACCAGCAGAGATTTGGCAGATTACGAGCAGTACTTC.

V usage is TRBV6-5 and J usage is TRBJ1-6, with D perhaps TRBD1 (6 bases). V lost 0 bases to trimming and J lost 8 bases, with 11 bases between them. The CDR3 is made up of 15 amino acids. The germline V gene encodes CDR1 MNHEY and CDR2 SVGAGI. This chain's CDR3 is CASSYSTGRDSPLHF. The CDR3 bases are TGTGCCAGCAGTTACTCGACAGGACGGGATTCACCCCTCCACTTT.

This chain's CDR3 is CASSELGLGGPLCNTGELFF. The CDR3 DNA reads TGTGCCAGCAGTGAACTAGGTTTGGGGGGGCCGTTGTGTAACACCGGGGAGCTGTTTTTT. V is TRBV6-4 and J is TRBJ2-2; D is perhaps TRBD2 (7 bases). Per germline, CDR1 MRHNA and CDR2 SNTAGT. Trimming cost V 3 bases and J 2 bases, with 25 bases left between them. CDR3 length: 20 amino acids.

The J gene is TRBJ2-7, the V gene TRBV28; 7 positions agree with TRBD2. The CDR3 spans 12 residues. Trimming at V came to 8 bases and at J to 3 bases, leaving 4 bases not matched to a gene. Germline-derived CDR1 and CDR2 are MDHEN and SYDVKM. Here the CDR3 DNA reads TGTGCCAGCCAGCGGGGCCACTACGAGCAGTACTTC. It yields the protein CASQRGHYEQYF.

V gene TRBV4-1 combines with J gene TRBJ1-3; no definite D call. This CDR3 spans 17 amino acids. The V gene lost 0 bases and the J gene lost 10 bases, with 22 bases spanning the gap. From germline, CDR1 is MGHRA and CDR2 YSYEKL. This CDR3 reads CASSQEGSPGGFLTIYF. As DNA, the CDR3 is TGCGCCAGCAGCCAAGAGGGCTCTCCAGGAGGGTTCCTGACCATATATTTT.

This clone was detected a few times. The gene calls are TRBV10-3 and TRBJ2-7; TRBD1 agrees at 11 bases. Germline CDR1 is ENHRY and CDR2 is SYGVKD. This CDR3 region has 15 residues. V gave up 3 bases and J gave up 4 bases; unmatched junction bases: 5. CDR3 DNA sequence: TGTGCCATCAGTGAAGAGGACAGGGGGCGTTACGAGCAGTACTTC. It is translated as CAISEEDRGRYEQYF.

The CDR3 DNA follows: TGTGCCAGCACCGCAAATTACAATGAGCAGTTCTTC. It is translated as CASTANYNEQFF. This chain links TRBV28 with TRBJ2-1; D is ambiguous. The CDR3 is made up of 12 amino acids. V was pared by 7 bases and J by 4 bases, with 8 bases between. CDR1 MDHEN and CDR2 SYDVKM come from the germline V gene.

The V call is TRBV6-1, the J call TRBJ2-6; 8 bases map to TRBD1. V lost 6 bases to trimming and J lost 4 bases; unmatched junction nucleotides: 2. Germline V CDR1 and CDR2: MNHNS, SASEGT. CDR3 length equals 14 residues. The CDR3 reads CASRDRAGANVLTF. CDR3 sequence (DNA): TGTGCCAGCAGGGACAGGGCCGGGGCCAACGTCCTGACTTTC.

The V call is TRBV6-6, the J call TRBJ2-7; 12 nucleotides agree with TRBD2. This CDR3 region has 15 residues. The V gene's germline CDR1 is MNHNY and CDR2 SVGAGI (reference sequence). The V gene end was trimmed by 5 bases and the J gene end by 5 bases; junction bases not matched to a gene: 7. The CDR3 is CASSDLRTSGNEQYF. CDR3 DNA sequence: TGTGCCAGCAGTGACTTAAGGACTAGCGGGAACGAGCAGTACTTC.

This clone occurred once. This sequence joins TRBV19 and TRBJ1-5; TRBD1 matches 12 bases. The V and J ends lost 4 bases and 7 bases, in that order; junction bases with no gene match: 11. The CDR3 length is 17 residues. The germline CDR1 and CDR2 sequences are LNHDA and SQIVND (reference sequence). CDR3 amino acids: CASSTRRGQGAYQPQHF. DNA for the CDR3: TGTGCCAGTAGTACCCGCCGGGGACAGGGGGCCTACCAGCCCCAGCATTTT.